The entry below gives a single T cell receptor beta chain sequence along with its context. Alongside a J-beta primer mix, a sample-barcoded 5' primer served in a second PCR lasting roughly 6 to 11 cycles. TCRdb passed the 5' RACE reads through MiXCR, listing each CDR3 protein once. The sample consists of about 770,000 distinct CDR3 sequences, 40% to 50% of them appearing once. Per the germline V gene, CDR1 is SEHNR and CDR2 is FQNEAQ (reference sequence). CDR3 length: 15 amino acids. V trimming: 1 base; J trimming: 5 bases; junction bases outside the gene matches: 5. The source of the sample is a study of blood T cells in healthy people across ages.

This clonotype was obtained from a man in his sixties in good health. The rearrangement links TRBV7-9 to TRBJ1-2; 9 nucleotides align to TRBD1. The sample consisted of blood. As DNA, the CDR3 is TGTGCCAGCAGCTTAGTCGGGACAGGGTATTATGGCTACACCTTC. Translated: CASSLVGTGYYGYTF.